This TCR beta chain was identified in a study of blood T cell repertoires in COVID-19. Study-wide background: From the United States, Italy and Spain came samples of acute and convalescent COVID-19. Sources were T cells, B-cell-depleted T cells, or PBMCs; the material itself was cDNA or gDNA.

Repertoires were generated with immunoSEQ multiplex PCR, while TCRdb's copy carries only in-frame clones and drops some. The repertoire has some 80,000 clones, around 83% of them found once; the top ten carry around 9.9%. The receptor was isolated from a man in his sixties with COVID-19, enrolled during active disease. What was sequenced was peripheral blood.

As DNA, the CDR3 is TGTGCCAGCAGCTCTAGCGGGGCAAACAATGAGCAGTTCTTC. This gives the protein CASSSSGANNEQFF. J is TRBJ2-1 and V is TRBV7-3, with 9 nucleotides matching TRBD2. The CDR3 sequence is 14 residues long. Trimming took 4 bases from V and 5 from J; bases not matched to a gene: 3. CDR1 is SGHTA and CDR2 is FQGTGA in the germline V gene.